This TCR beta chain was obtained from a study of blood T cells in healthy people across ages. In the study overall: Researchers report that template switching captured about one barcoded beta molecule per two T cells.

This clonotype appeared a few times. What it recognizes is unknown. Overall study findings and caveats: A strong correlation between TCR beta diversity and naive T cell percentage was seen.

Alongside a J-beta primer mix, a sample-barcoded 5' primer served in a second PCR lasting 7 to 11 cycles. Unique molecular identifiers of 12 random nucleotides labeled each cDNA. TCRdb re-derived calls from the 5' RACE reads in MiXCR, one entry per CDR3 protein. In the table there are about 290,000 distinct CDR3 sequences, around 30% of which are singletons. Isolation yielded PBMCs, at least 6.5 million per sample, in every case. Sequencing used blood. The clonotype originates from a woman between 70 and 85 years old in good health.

CDR3 residues: CASRDGASYEQYF. The CDR3, as DNA: TGCGCCAGCAGGGACGGCGCTTCCTACGAGCAGTACTTC. V is TRBV5-1 and J is TRBJ2-7; unclear D gene. Germline assignment: CDR1 SGHRS and CDR2 YFSETQ. The CDR3 totals 13 residues. V was shortened by 5 bases and J by 1 base, with 10 bases between the two germline ends.